These 27 T cell receptor beta chains originate from one sample sequenced in a study of regulatory T cells in long-lasting Graves disease. Library construction for TCR beta used iRepertoire HTBI primers and Arm-PCR of CDR3 regions. TCRdb reprocessed the multiplex PCR reads with MiXCR, giving one entry per CDR3 protein. In the table there are over 450,000 distinct CDR3 sequences, around 12% of which are singletons. Regarding time point: newly diagnosed GD, antithyroid drugs for less than 3 months. Generation of the TCR library employed RNA extracted from PBMCs. These same records also appear under a second study, on T cells in Graves' hyperthyroidism and ophthalmopathy.

The source was peripheral blood mononuclear cells (PBMCs), collected at new diagnosis, from a patient treated with antithyroid drugs. These receptors all come from a woman aged 30 to 39 with Graves disease.

Of note for this clonotype: A much more abundant neighbour one base away suggests this may be a read error. The chain couples TRBV3-1 to TRBJ2-1; D not certain. Germline assignment: CDR1 LGHDT and CDR2 YNNKEL (reference sequence). The V end was cut by 3 bases, the J end by 5 bases, with 11 bases between. There are 14 residues in the CDR3. CDR3 coding DNA: TGTGCCAGCAGCCATCGCAGGTCTAACAATGAGCAGTTCTTC. Residues: CASSHRRSNNEQFF.

This clonotype was seen ten or more times. This sequence joins TRBV11-2 and TRBJ2-3; no firm D call. CDR1 and CDR2 (germline): SGHAT, FQNNGV. The CDR3 sequence is 14 residues long. The V end lost 5 bases, the J end lost 8 bases, and 17 bases lay between the germline ends. The DNA for the CDR3 is TGTGCCAGCAGCCTTGAGGTGGGCGTCGGTACGCAGTATTTT. Its translation: CASSLEVGVGTQYF.

This clonotype was recorded many times. The gene calls are TRBV2 and TRBJ1-5; D is possibly TRBD1 (6 bases). The CDR3 is made up of 15 amino acids. Germline CDR1 is SNHLY and CDR2 is FYNNEI. Trimming stripped 11 bases from V and 0 bases from J, with 17 bases between. CDR3 nucleotide sequence: TGTGCCGTACGGCGGGCAGGGGCTAGCAATCAGCCCCAGCATTTT. Residues: CAVRRAGASNQPQHF.

This clonotype came up many times. V usage is TRBV2 and J usage is TRBJ1-4; D gene unclear. The ends were cut back, 2 bases at V and 7 bases at J, with 11 bases in the middle. The germline CDR1 and CDR2 sequences are SNHLY and FYNNEI. CDR3 length equals 14 residues. The CDR3 DNA reads as TGTGCCAGCAGTGAACAGGAACGGGTTGAAAAACTGTTTTTT. Its protein product is CASSEQERVEKLFF.

This chain joins TRBV11-2 and TRBJ2-4; a weak D match, TRBD1 (6 bases). Germline V gene data show CDR1 as SGHAT and CDR2 as FQNNGV. Trimming removed 5 bases from V and 8 bases from J, with 19 bases in between. This CDR3 contains 15 residues. This CDR3 is CASSQEYQGWYIQYF. The CDR3 nucleotides are TGTGCCAGCAGCCAAGAATACCAGGGGTGGTACATTCAGTACTTC.

This clonotype was observed many times. This rearrangement joins TRBV9 to TRBJ2-1; 9 nucleotides line up with TRBD2. Looked up from germline, CDR1 is SGDLS and CDR2 is YYNGEE. V shed 0 bases, J shed 3 bases, and the junction held 1 base outside the gene matches. The CDR3 has 15 amino acids. This CDR3 is CASSVASGNYNEQFF. The CDR3 DNA sequence: TGTGCCAGCAGCGTAGCTAGCGGGAACTACAATGAGCAGTTCTTC.

In its sample, this clonotype was seen many times. The chain couples TRBV2 to TRBJ1-5; D call uncertain. Germline V gene data show CDR1 as SNHLY and CDR2 as FYNNEI. V was clipped by 5 bases and J by 2 bases, with 13 bases between them. The CDR3 consists of 15 residues. The CDR3 nucleotides are TGTGCCAGCAGTCGGGAGGGAATAGGCAATCAGCCCCAGCATTTT. This encodes CASSREGIGNQPQHF.

The table lists this clonotype with many counts. The CDR3 DNA sequence: TGTGCCAGCAGCCAAGAGAGCCAGGGCGTCTATGGCTACACCTTC. Translation gives CASSQESQGVYGYTF. The chain has TRBV3-1 and TRBJ1-2, with D possibly being TRBD1 (5 bases). CDR1 is LGHDT, CDR2 YNNKEL, per germline (reference sequence). Trimming removed 0 bases at V and 4 bases at J, with 12 bases between. This CDR3 is built from 15 residues.

This clonotype was recorded many times. The rearrangement uses TRBV2 and TRBJ1-2; 8 nucleotides align to TRBD1. The CDR3 extends over 14 amino acids. Germline V gene sequence: CDR1 SNHLY, CDR2 FYNNEI. V lost 7 bases and J lost 3; bases outside the gene matches: 7. The chain's CDR3 is CASKPQGADYGYTF. In DNA form, the CDR3 reads TGTGCCAGCAAGCCTCAGGGGGCTGACTATGGCTACACCTTC.

This rearrangement joins TRBV28 to TRBJ1-4; a weak D match, TRBD1 (6 bases). Per germline, CDR1 MDHEN and CDR2 SYDVKM. This CDR3 has 14 residues. V lost 6 bases to trimming and J lost 7 bases, with 15 bases between them. The chain's CDR3 is CASSLAAGAEKLFF. CDR3 coding DNA: TGTGCCAGCAGCTTAGCTGCGGGGGCTGAAAAACTGTTTTTT. The whole variable domain, filled in from reference TRBV28 and TRBJ1-4, reads DVKVTQSSRYLVKRTGEKVFLECVQDMDHENMFWYRQDPGLGLRLIYFSYDVKMKEKGDIPEGYSVSREKKERFSLILESASTNQTSMYLCASSLAAGAEKLFFGSGTQLSVL.

The table lists this clonotype with many counts. CDR3 residues: CATSDSMGSGDEQFF. As DNA, the CDR3 is TGTGCCACCAGTGATTCGATGGGATCGGGAGATGAGCAGTTCTTC. This rearrangement joins TRBV24-1 to TRBJ2-1; D might be TRBD2 (6 bases). CDR3 length: 15 amino acids. With 2 bases removed from V and 8 bases from J, the gap between germline ends came to 15 bases. The germline V gene has CDR1 KGHDR and CDR2 SFDVKD.

The J gene is TRBJ2-1, the V gene TRBV10-3, with TRBD2 as a possible D gene (5 bases). The germline V gene has CDR1 ENHRY and CDR2 SYGVKD. The CDR3 spans 14 residues. V lost 10 bases to trimming and J lost 9 bases, with 22 bases between them. The chain's CDR3 is CATTSGNKLSEQFF. The CDR3 bases are TGTGCCACCACATCCGGGAATAAGTTGAGTGAGCAGTTCTTC.

On this clonotype: A junction end diverges from the germline sequence, so it may reflect a read error. The chain has TRBV7-2 and TRBJ2-5; TRBD2 matches at 10 bases. This CDR3 is 14 amino acids long. CDR1 SGHTA and CDR2 FQGNSA come from the germline V gene. Here the CDR3 reads CASSPLAGGETQSF. In nucleotides, the CDR3 is TGTGCCAGCAGCCCTTTAGCGGGAGGAGAGACCCAGTCCTTC.

This clonotype was picked up a small number of times. This rearrangement joins TRBV6-2 or TRBV6-3 to TRBJ2-1, with unresolved D. Germline V gene sequence: CDR1 MNHEY, CDR2 SVGEGT. Trimming removed 4 bases from V and 0 bases from J, with 19 bases in between. The CDR3 is 18 residues long. CDR3 nucleotides: TGTGCCAGCAGTTCAGGACGCAGGTTAAGAAGCTCCTACAATGAGCAGTTCTTC. It translates to CASSSGRRLRSSYNEQFF.

There are many counts of this clonotype. This chain links TRBV27 with TRBJ1-4; perhaps TRBD1 as D (5 bases). V lost 6 bases to trimming and J lost 3 bases, with 11 bases between them. The CDR3 loop spans 14 amino acids. Germline CDR1 is MNHEY and CDR2 is SMNVEV (reference sequence). The DNA of the CDR3 is TGTGCCAGCAGCATTAGGGACTCTAATGAAAAACTGTTTTTT. Translation: CASSIRDSNEKLFF.

Note on this clonotype: One junction end does not reproduce the germline sequence, and a read error may be involved. The V call is TRBV20-1, the J call TRBJ2-3; D is perhaps TRBD1 (5 bases). Per germline, CDR1 DFQATT and CDR2 SNEGSKA (reference sequence). CDR3 length equals 14 residues. CDR3 sequence: CSARDGASELPVVF. CDR3 coding DNA: TGCAGTGCTAGAGATGGGGCATCGGAACTCCCCGTAGTTTTT.

This clonotype has just a few counts. The chain joins TRBV7-9 to TRBJ2-2; no reliable D call. Germline CDR1 reads SEHNR; CDR2 reads FQNEAQ (reference sequence). V was cut by 3 bases and J by 3 bases, with 11 bases left in between. The CDR3 length is 15 residues. As DNA, the CDR3 is TGTGCCAGCAGCTTGAATAACCTTTACACCGGGGAGCTGTTTTTT. Protein product: CASSLNNLYTGELFF.

This clonotype was found many times. The chain joins TRBV30 to TRBJ1-1; tentatively, D is TRBD1 (6 bases). The V end was cut by 3 bases, the J end by 1 base, with 15 bases between. The CDR3 totals 15 residues. The V gene's germline CDR1 is GTSNPN and CDR2 SVGIG (reference sequence). Here the CDR3 reads CAWSQGILENTEAFF. CDR3 nucleotides: TGTGCCTGGAGCCAGGGGATTCTTGAGAACACTGAAGCTTTCTTT.

The chain links TRBV24-1 to TRBJ2-2; 8 nucleotides match TRBD1. CDR1 and CDR2 from the germline V gene are KGHDR and SFDVKD. The CDR3 is made up of 18 amino acids. J gave up 1 base and V 5 bases, and 11 bases lay outside the gene matches. Written as DNA, the CDR3 is TGTGCCACCAGTGGGAGAAGTCCCGGGACAGGGAACACCGGGGAGCTGTTTTTT. The encoded protein is CATSGRSPGTGNTGELFF.

This clonotype was found a few times. The chain combines TRBV20-1 with TRBJ2-6; possibly TRBD1 for D (5 bases). CDR1 is DFQATT, CDR2 SNEGSKA, per germline (reference sequence). The CDR3 has 16 amino acids. Trimming removed 0 bases from V and 1 base from J, with 10 bases in between. Here the CDR3 DNA reads TGCAGTGCTAGAGAACCCCAGGGATCTGGGGCCAACGTCCTGACTTTC. Protein: CSAREPQGSGANVLTF.

Concerning this clonotype: An end of the junction differs from the germline gene, which may be a read error. V is TRBV19 and J is TRBJ1-1; TRBD1 might be the D (6 bases). From germline, CDR1 is LNHDA and CDR2 SQIVND (reference sequence). The CDR3 spans 16 residues. In nucleotides, the CDR3 is TGTGCCAGTAGTATAACTGGGACCAGGTGGGACACTGAAGCTTCCTTT. Its protein is CASSITGTRWDTEASF.

This clonotype was counted many times. The chain combines TRBV28 with TRBJ1-5; maybe TRBD1 (5 bases). Germline lookup yields CDR1 MDHEN and CDR2 SYDVKM. Trimming removed 2 bases at V and 3 bases at J, with 11 bases between. The CDR3 consists of 15 residues. The CDR3 is CASSLIPGFNQPQHF. For the CDR3, the DNA is TGTGCCAGCAGTTTAATACCAGGGTTCAATCAGCCCCAGCATTTT.

This clonotype was counted ten times or more. The gene calls are TRBV2 and TRBJ1-1; D gene ambiguous. This CDR3 is 11 amino acids long. The ends were cut back, 8 bases at V and 0 bases at J, with 4 bases in the middle. Germline values: CDR1 SNHLY, CDR2 FYNNEI. The CDR3 protein is CASALNTEAFF. In DNA, the CDR3 is TGTGCCAGCGCTTTGAACACTGAAGCTTTCTTT.

This clonotype was counted ten times or more. The chain is built from TRBV27 and TRBJ2-2; possible D gene TRBD2, 6 bases. Deletions cut 5 bases from V and 5 bases from J, with 15 bases between. Germline V gene lookup returns CDR1 MNHEY and CDR2 SMNVEV (reference sequence). This CDR3 has 15 amino acids. This chain's CDR3 is CASSPYTGRTGELFF. DNA for the CDR3: TGTGCCAGCAGTCCCTATACCGGGAGAACCGGGGAGCTGTTTTTT.

This clonotype was counted at least ten times. The rearrangement uses TRBV12-3 or TRBV12-4 and TRBJ2-1; no firm D call. The CDR3 totals 13 residues. Trimming cost V 3 bases and J 9 bases, with 12 bases left between them. The DNA of the CDR3 is TGTGCCAGCAGTTTTTCGGATAGAGGTGAGCAGTTCTTC. Its protein product is CASSFSDRGEQFF.

This clonotype occurred many times. The gene calls are TRBV7-2 and TRBJ2-1, with a tentative D call TRBD1 (6 bases). V dropped 5 bases and J dropped 9 bases, with 20 bases sitting between them. Germline V CDR1 and CDR2: SGHTA, FQGNSA. This CDR3 comprises 15 residues. The CDR3 loop reads CASSTRQAVLGEQFF. CDR3 DNA: TGTGCCAGCAGCACCCGACAGGCAGTATTGGGTGAGCAGTTCTTC.

The table lists this clonotype with a few counts. This chain uses TRBV4-1 with TRBJ2-6; D is ambiguous. Trimming stripped 1 base from V and 2 bases from J, with 12 bases between. CDR1 and CDR2 (germline): MGHRA, YSYEKL. The CDR3 sequence is 17 residues long. CDR3 in amino acids: CASSQGVAEPGANVLTF. The DNA for the CDR3 is TGCGCCAGCAGCCAAGGAGTCGCCGAACCTGGGGCCAACGTCCTGACTTTC.